Sequencing of this TCR beta chain was carried out in a study of T cells in Graves' hyperthyroidism and ophthalmopathy. Researchers amplified the TCR beta CDR3 regions from RNA transcripts. HTBI primers were employed in a first-round RT-PCR of the TCR CDR3. TCRdb recomputed calls from the multiplex PCR reads with MiXCR, one row per CDR3 protein. The repertoire holds under 350,000 distinct CDR3 sequences, 18% seen once, with about 53% in the top ten. This clonotype was found a few times. Germline loops: CDR1 SEHNR, CDR2 FQNEAQ (reference sequence). The V end lost 4 bases, the J end lost 3 bases, and 13 bases lay between the germline ends. The CDR3 is 16 amino acids.

Sequencing was performed on blood. This rearrangement joins TRBV7-9 to TRBJ2-6; D unresolved. This TCR came from a woman in her fifties or sixties with Graves' hyperthyroidism. The CDR3 coding sequence is TGTGCCAGCAGCTACGTACAGCTGGGTGGGGCCAACGTCCTGACTTTC. The encoded protein is CASSYVQLGGANVLTF. The variable domain in full, completed from reference TRBV7-9 and TRBJ2-6, reads DTGVSQNPRHKITKRGQNVTFRCDPISEHNRLYWYRQTLGQGPEFLTYFQNEAQLEKSRLLSDRFSAERPKGSFSTLEIQRTEQGDSAMYLCASSYVQLGGANVLTFGAGSRLTVL.